These 2 T cell receptor beta chains came from one sample sequenced in a study of blood T cell repertoires in COVID-19. TCRdb's table, derived via immunoSEQ multiplex PCR, lists solely in-frame clones and lacks some. The table lists around 430,000 clones, more than 70% of them singletons, with roughly an eighth in the top ten. The material sequenced was peripheral blood. The receptors come from a woman aged 45-59 years with COVID-19, enrolled during active disease.

The CDR3 sequence: CASSLGPGPQHF. The CDR3 coding sequence is TGTGCCAGCAGTTTAGGGCCAGGTCCCCAGCATTTT. The chain recombines TRBV12-3 or TRBV12-4 with TRBJ1-5; D remains unclear. CDR3 size: 12 residues. The germline V and J ends were trimmed by 1 base and 10 bases, with 8 bases remaining between them.

This clone was seen a few times. This chain's CDR3 is CASSFGGGESDTQYF. CDR3 in DNA: TGTGCCAGCAGCTTCGGCGGGGGGGAATCAGATACGCAGTATTTT. The chain links TRBV7-7 to TRBJ2-3, with 9 bases aligning to TRBD2. Germline CDR1 reads SSHAT; CDR2 reads FNYEAQ (reference sequence). V shed 3 bases, J shed 4 bases, and the junction held 5 bases outside the gene matches. This CDR3 is 15 amino acids long. The whole variable domain, remainder taken from reference TRBV7-7 and TRBJ2-3, is GAGVSQSPRYKVTKRGQDVTLRCDPISSHATLYWYQQALGQGPEFLTYFNYEAQPDKSGLPSDRFSAERPEGSISTLTIQRTEQRDSAMYRCASSFGGGESDTQYFGPGTRLTVL.